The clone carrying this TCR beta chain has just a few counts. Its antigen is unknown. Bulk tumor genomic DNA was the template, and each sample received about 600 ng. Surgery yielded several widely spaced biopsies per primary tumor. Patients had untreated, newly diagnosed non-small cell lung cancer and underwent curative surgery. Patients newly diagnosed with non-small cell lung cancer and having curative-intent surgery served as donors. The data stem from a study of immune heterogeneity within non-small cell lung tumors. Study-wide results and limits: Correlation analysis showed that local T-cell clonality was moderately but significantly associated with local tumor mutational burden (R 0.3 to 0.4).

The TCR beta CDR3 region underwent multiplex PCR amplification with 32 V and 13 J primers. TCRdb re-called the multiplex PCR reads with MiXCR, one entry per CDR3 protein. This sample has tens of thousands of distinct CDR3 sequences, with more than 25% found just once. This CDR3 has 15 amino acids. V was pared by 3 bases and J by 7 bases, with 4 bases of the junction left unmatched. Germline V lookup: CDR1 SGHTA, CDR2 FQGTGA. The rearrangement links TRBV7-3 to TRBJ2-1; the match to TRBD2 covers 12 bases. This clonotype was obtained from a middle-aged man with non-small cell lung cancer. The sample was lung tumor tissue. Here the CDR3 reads CASSLLAGGPNEQFF. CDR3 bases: TGTGCCAGCAGCTTGCTAGCGGGAGGGCCGAATGAGCAGTTCTTC.